These T cell receptor beta chains were read from a single sample in a study of T cells in Graves' hyperthyroidism and ophthalmopathy. TCRdb called the multiplex PCR reads again in MiXCR, with one record for every CDR3 protein. The data show about 380,000 distinct CDR3 sequences, roughly 15% seen once. Sample: blood. The receptors derive from a woman aged 25 to 39 with Graves' ophthalmopathy. The CDR3 runs from the conserved cysteine through the conserved F or W. Fields, in order: J gene, clone size, V gene, D gene, CDR3 DNA, CDR3 protein. A D gene is named only where the DNA matches it firmly. Not all rows give a size; the values are once, few, many and, for expanded clones, a class.

TRBJ2-1,few,TRBV2,TRBD2,TGTGCCAGCAGCCTCCTAGGAGCGGGGCTCGTCAATGAGCAGTTCTTC,CASSLLGAGLVNEQFF
TRBJ1-5,few,TRBV19,.,TGTGCCAGTAGTATGGGACCCAATCAGCCCCAGCATTTT,CASSMGPNQPQHF
TRBJ2-7,few,TRBV6-1,.,TGTGCCAGCATCGAAAGGGGCCGCTACGAGCAGTACTTC,CASIERGRYEQYF
TRBJ2-6,.,TRBV19,.,TGTGCCAGTAGATTGGGGTCCGGGGCCAACGTCCTGACTTTC,CASRLGSGANVLTF
TRBJ1-2,many,TRBV30,.,TGTGCCTCGCGGGGTTATGGCTACACCTTC,CASRGYGYTF
TRBJ2-4,many,TRBV2,.,TGTGCCATGTCTTTGGGGACCTTAGCCAAAAACATTCAGTACTTC,CAMSLGTLAKNIQYF
TRBJ2-7,.,TRBV27,.,TGTGCCAGCAGGCGGACGTCTTACTCCTACGAGCAGTACTTC,CASRRTSYSYEQYF
TRBJ1-6,many,TRBV30,.,TGTGCCTGGAGGGGACTCCCGCTGAATAATTCACCCCTCCACTTT,CAWRGLPLNNSPLHF
TRBJ2-2,.,TRBV6-4,TRBD2,TGTGCCAGCAGCCCGGGACTAGGCCCCGGGGAGCCGTTTTTT,CASSPGLGPGEPFF
TRBJ2-2,many,TRBV20-1,TRBD2,TGCAGTGCTAGAACCGGGACTAGCGGGGCGTACACCGGGGAGCTGTTTTTT,CSARTGTSGAYTGELFF
TRBJ2-3,.,TRBV2,TRBD2,TGTGCCAGCAGTGAAGCTAAGGCGGGAGTGGGTGCGGATACGCAGTATTTT,CASSEAKAGVGADTQYF
TRBJ2-2,.,TRBV13,.,TGTGCCAGCAGCTTAGGATCGCGGGGCAGGACCGGGGAGCTGTTTTTT,CASSLGSRGRTGELFF
TRBJ2-1,many,TRBV7-2,.,TGTGCCAGCAGCTTAGGGGGGGCCAATGAGCAGTTCTTC,CASSLGGANEQFF
TRBJ2-1,.,TRBV5-1,TRBD2,TGCGCCAGCAGCTTGGGGGGACTAGCGGGGGGACTGGGCTCCTACAATGGGCAGTTCTTC,CASSLGGLAGGLGSYNGQFF
TRBJ1-3,.,TRBV18,.,TGTGCCAGCTCACCCCCGCCCCAGGGATCCACCATATATTTT,CASSPPPQGSTIYF
TRBJ2-7,.,TRBV7-2,.,TGTGCCAGCAGTCCCCTTCCGGGCCCCTACGAGCAGTACTTC,CASSPLPGPYEQYF
TRBJ2-7,.,TRBV7-9,TRBD2,TGTGCCAGCAGCTTGGGACTAGCGGAAAACTACGAGCAGTACTTC,CASSLGLAENYEQYF
TRBJ1-5,many,TRBV15,TRBD1,TGTGCCACCAGCAGAGGTTGGACAGGGGGAGACCAGCCCCAGCATTTT,CATSRGWTGGDQPQHF
TRBJ2-5,many,TRBV7-7,.,TGTGCTAGCAGCTTAGGGGCTCTGGAAGAGACCCAGTACTTC,CASSLGALEETQYF
TRBJ2-3,.,TRBV7-2,TRBD1,TGTGCCAGCAGCTTCAGACAGGGGGCTGATACGCAGTATTTT,CASSFRQGADTQYF
TRBJ2-3,many,TRBV7-3,TRBD2,TGTGCCAGCAGCCCCCGACTAGCGGGGGGGCTATTATCAGATACGCAGTATTTT,CASSPRLAGGLLSDTQYF